What follows describes a single T cell receptor (beta chain). Its antigen is not known. The sample is drawn from a study of cytomegalovirus exposure and HLA in healthy donors. The PCR ran on 60 Vbeta and 13 Jbeta primers. Measured with immunoSEQ multiplex PCR; TCRdb has only the in-frame clones, and not every one. The table gives about 74,000 clones; the top ten clones make up 6.5% to 8.5% of it. Overall study findings and caveats: In a later analysis, an Asian-associated ancestry cluster reportedly showed fewer N-insertions than the roughly 710-donor mean. A later analysis found TCR association rates differed by HLA locus, highest for DRB1 and lowest for HLA-C. Links to common viral pathogens appeared, in a later analysis, for several of the most significant clusters. A later analysis linked a missense variant in DCLRE1C to the trimming of TCR beta V and J genes.

Trimming removed 9 bases from V and 0 bases from J, with 24 bases in between. This CDR3 has 17 amino acids. Per germline, CDR1 SGHTA and CDR2 FQGNSA. Sequenced material: PBMCs. This rearrangement joins TRBV7-2 to TRBJ2-7; D possibly corresponds to TRBD1 (6 bases). The source of this sequence is a female donor in good health and CMV-seropositive. DNA of the CDR3: TGTGCCAGTTGGCTTGGGATGGGGACAATAGACTCCTACGAGCAGTACTTC. It encodes CASWLGMGTIDSYEQYF.